The rows below give T cell receptor beta chains drawn from one sample of a study of T-cell reconstitution after alpha-beta-depleted transplantation in children. Using its own MiXCR run on the PCR reads, TCRdb lists one record per CDR3 protein. Found here are hundreds of thousands of distinct CDR3 sequences, 13% of them singletons; the top ten hold 0.79%. Specimen: PBMCs, collected before TCRalphabeta/CD19-depleted stem cell transplant. The receptors originated from a girl aged 2-9 years with congenital amegakaryocytic thrombocytopenia, due to receive a stem cell transplant. The CDR3 runs from the conserved cysteine through the conserved F or W. Fields, in order: clone size, V gene, J gene, D gene, CDR3 protein, CDR3 DNA. A D gene is named only where the DNA matches it firmly. Clone size, where shown, is once, few, many, or a class for clones that have expanded.

size: NA; V: TRBV20-1; J: TRBJ2-7; D: NA; CDR3: CSAGTTWPYEQYF; DNA: TGCAGTGCAGGGACAACTTGGCCCTACGAGCAGTACTTC
size: few; V: TRBV3-1; J: TRBJ2-7; D: NA; CDR3: CASSQNPGPYEQYF; DNA: TGTGCCAGCAGCCAAAACCCAGGACCCTACGAGCAGTACTTC
size: few; V: TRBV20-1; J: TRBJ2-7; D: TRBD2; CDR3: CSARDYLAKDRLASREQYF; DNA: TGCAGTGCTAGAGATTACTTGGCCAAGGACCGACTAGCTTCGAGGGAGCAGTACTTC
size: NA; V: TRBV7-2; J: TRBJ2-3; D: TRBD2; CDR3: CASSLTRTSGRTDTQYF; DNA: TGTGCCAGCAGCCTGACCCGGACTAGCGGACGCACAGATACGCAGTATTTT
size: few; V: TRBV11-2; J: TRBJ2-7; D: TRBD2; CDR3: CASSLRGIVRTSGYEQYF; DNA: TGTGCCAGCAGCTTAAGAGGGATAGTTCGGACTAGTGGTTACGAGCAGTACTTC
size: many; V: TRBV12-3/TRBV12-4; J: TRBJ2-1; D: TRBD2; CDR3: CASSWQELAGDDEQFF; DNA: TGTGCCAGCAGTTGGCAAGAGCTAGCGGGAGACGATGAGCAGTTCTTC
size: many; V: TRBV12-3/TRBV12-4; J: TRBJ2-3; D: TRBD2; CDR3: CASSVSGIRTDTQYF; DNA: TGTGCCAGCAGCGTTAGCGGGATCCGCACAGATACGCAGTATTTT
size: many; V: TRBV28; J: TRBJ2-1; D: TRBD2; CDR3: CASSLWLAGTKQFF; DNA: TGTGCCAGCAGTTTATGGCTAGCGGGAACGAAGCAGTTCTTC
size: many; V: TRBV20-1; J: TRBJ2-7; D: NA; CDR3: CSASRGKLTYEQYF; DNA: TGCAGTGCTTCAAGGGGGAAGCTTACCTACGAGCAGTACTTC
size: few; V: TRBV12-3/TRBV12-4; J: TRBJ1-5; D: NA; CDR3: CASRSGDQPQHF; DNA: TGTGCCAGCAGATCAGGGGATCAGCCCCAGCATTTT
size: NA; V: TRBV5-1; J: TRBJ2-1; D: NA; CDR3: CASSLPEALASSYNEQFF; DNA: TGCGCCAGCAGCTTGCCCGAGGCTTTGGCAAGCTCCTACAATGAGCAGTTCTTC
size: many; V: TRBV28; J: TRBJ2-1; D: TRBD1; CDR3: CASTDRETFEQFF; DNA: TGTGCCAGCACGGACAGGGAAACGTTCGAGCAGTTCTTC
size: many; V: TRBV5-1; J: TRBJ2-5; D: TRBD2; CDR3: CASSLVQPSGQETQYF; DNA: TGCGCCAGCAGCTTGGTCCAGCCTAGCGGACAAGAGACCCAGTACTTC
size: few; V: TRBV3-1; J: TRBJ2-7; D: TRBD1; CDR3: CASSQEDRVYEQYF; DNA: TGTGCCAGCAGCCAAGAGGACAGGGTTTACGAGCAGTACTTC
size: NA; V: TRBV18; J: TRBJ2-5; D: NA; CDR3: CASSPYAETQYF; DNA: TGTGCCAGCTCACCATACGCGGAGACCCAGTACTTC
size: NA; V: TRBV20-1; J: TRBJ2-7; D: TRBD2; CDR3: CSAPGLAGVREQYF; DNA: TGCAGTGCCCCTGGACTAGCGGGAGTGCGTGAGCAGTACTTC
size: NA; V: TRBV5-1; J: TRBJ2-1; D: NA; CDR3: CASSGAFVWNEQFF; DNA: TGCGCCAGCAGCGGGGCCTTCGTATGGAATGAGCAGTTCTTC
size: many; V: TRBV29-1; J: TRBJ2-7; D: TRBD1; CDR3: CSVEGKGDRGSNGEYF; DNA: TGCAGCGTTGAAGGGAAGGGAGACAGGGGCTCCAACGGGGAGTACTTC
size: many; V: TRBV25-1; J: TRBJ2-7; D: TRBD1; CDR3: CASSTGTGYEQYF; DNA: TGTGCCAGCAGTACCGGGACAGGGTACGAGCAGTACTTC
size: few; V: TRBV15; J: TRBJ1-2; D: NA; CDR3: CATSRDLPGRQINYGYTF; DNA: TGTGCCACCAGCAGAGATCTTCCGGGGAGGCAGATTAACTATGGCTACACCTTC
size: NA; V: TRBV28; J: TRBJ2-3; D: NA; CDR3: CASSSPTVYTDTQYF; DNA: TGTGCCAGCAGTTCCCCGACTGTGTACACAGATACGCAGTATTTT
size: many; V: TRBV29-1; J: TRBJ2-3; D: NA; CDR3: CSVEVQPDTQYF; DNA: TGCAGCGTTGAAGTACAGCCAGATACGCAGTATTTT
size: many; V: TRBV5-1; J: TRBJ1-6; D: NA; CDR3: CASSLAGQGRSPLHF; DNA: TGCGCCAGCAGCTTGGCCGGGCAGGGAAGGTCACCCCTCCACTTT
size: NA; V: TRBV12-3/TRBV12-4; J: TRBJ2-5; D: TRBD1; CDR3: CASSSETGYETQYF; DNA: TGTGCCAGCAGCTCGGAGACAGGGTATGAGACCCAGTACTTC
size: many; V: TRBV5-1; J: TRBJ2-3; D: TRBD2; CDR3: CASSFSASGNWADTQYF; DNA: TGCGCCAGCAGCTTCTCGGCTAGCGGGAATTGGGCAGATACGCAGTATTTT
size: many; V: TRBV20-1; J: TRBJ2-7; D: NA; CDR3: CSASLAPYEQYF; DNA: TGCAGTGCTAGTCTAGCTCCCTACGAGCAGTACTTC
size: few; V: TRBV4-1; J: TRBJ2-4; D: NA; CDR3: CASSRHGLAKNIQYF; DNA: TGCGCCAGCAGCCGCCATGGGTTGGCCAAAAACATTCAGTACTTC
size: few; V: TRBV23-1; J: TRBJ2-5; D: NA; CDR3: CASSHPKTQYF; DNA: TGCGCCAGCAGTCACCCGAAGACCCAGTACTTC
size: many; V: TRBV20-1; J: TRBJ2-1; D: TRBD2; CDR3: CSAKTSPNEQFF; DNA: TGCAGTGCTAAGACTAGCCCCAATGAGCAGTTCTTC
size: NA; V: TRBV20-1; J: TRBJ2-1; D: TRBD2; CDR3: CSAPATVAGGPYNEQFF; DNA: TGCAGTGCACCCGCAACGGTGGCGGGAGGACCCTACAATGAGCAGTTCTTC
size: once; V: TRBV28; J: TRBJ2-5; D: TRBD1; CDR3: CASSFNRGQTQYF; DNA: TGTGCCAGCAGTTTTAACAGGGGACAGACCCAGTACTTC
size: few; V: TRBV5-6; J: TRBJ1-5; D: TRBD1; CDR3: CASSYGTGVGQPQHF; DNA: TGTGCCAGCAGCTACGGGACAGGGGTAGGACAGCCCCAGCATTTT
size: NA; V: TRBV20-1; J: TRBJ1-5; D: NA; CDR3: CSARVPGVRNQPQHF; DNA: TGCAGTGCTAGAGTGCCGGGCGTCCGGAATCAGCCCCAGCATTTT
size: many; V: TRBV5-1; J: TRBJ2-7; D: NA; CDR3: CASRQGAANEQYF; DNA: TGCGCCAGCAGACAGGGCGCGGCAAACGAGCAGTACTTC
size: many; V: TRBV11-2; J: TRBJ1-6; D: NA; CDR3: CASSLGSSYNSPLHF; DNA: TGTGCCAGCAGCTTAGGAAGCTCCTATAATTCACCCCTCCACTTT
size: many; V: TRBV5-1; J: TRBJ2-3; D: TRBD2; CDR3: CASSWRTSGTSTDTQYF; DNA: TGCGCCAGCAGCTGGAGGACTAGCGGGACTAGCACAGATACGCAGTATTTT
size: few; V: TRBV6-4; J: TRBJ1-1; D: NA; CDR3: CASSEGAVGRAFF; DNA: TGTGCCAGCAGTGAAGGGGCAGTGGGTCGAGCTTTCTTT
size: few; V: TRBV20-1; J: TRBJ2-3; D: TRBD2; CDR3: CSASAPSGTTDTQYF; DNA: TGCAGTGCTAGCGCCCCTAGCGGGACCACAGATACGCAGTATTTT
size: few; V: TRBV12-5; J: TRBJ2-1; D: NA; CDR3: CASGFHRVYEQFF; DNA: TGTGCTAGTGGTTTCCACAGGGTTTATGAGCAGTTCTTC
size: many; V: TRBV9; J: TRBJ2-3; D: TRBD1; CDR3: CASSMGQTSTDTQYF; DNA: TGTGCCAGCAGCATGGGACAGACCAGCACAGATACGCAGTATTTT
size: many; V: TRBV28; J: TRBJ1-6; D: NA; CDR3: CASSPPDNSPLHF; DNA: TGTGCCAGCAGTCCCCCGGACAATTCACCCCTCCACTTT
size: many; V: TRBV20-1; J: TRBJ2-7; D: NA; CDR3: CSADRGPAYEQYF; DNA: TGCAGTGCCGACCGCGGTCCAGCCTACGAGCAGTACTTC